This TCR beta chain was recovered during a study of T-cell memory formation after mild COVID-19. Overall study results and limits: Some clones that responded were present in memory (sampled pre-infection), which suggests cross-reactive memory joined.

To note about this clonotype: Its antigen is currently unknown.

V gave up 5 bases and J gave up 8 bases; unmatched junction bases: 8. Germline V CDR1 and CDR2: SGHTA, FQGNSA. This CDR3 has 15 residues. Researchers used 5'RACE with constant-segment primers to make TCR alpha and TCR beta cDNA libraries that carry sample barcodes and UMIs. TCRdb recomputed calls from the 5' RACE reads with MiXCR, one row per CDR3 protein. The sample includes about 400,000 distinct CDR3 sequences, about 22% of them seen just once. Sequencing was performed on PBMCs or a T cell subset sorted from them (not recorded which). The clonotype comes from an adult woman who had mild COVID-19 (a few samples of this study predate the infection). Cell type and time point are not known. J is TRBJ2-3 and V is TRBV7-2; 12 bases are shared with TRBD2. The CDR3: CASSDSLAGGGTQYF. In DNA form, the CDR3 reads TGTGCCAGCAGCGACTCACTAGCGGGAGGCGGTACGCAGTATTTT. The variable domain in full, with the rest retrieved from reference TRBV7-2 and TRBJ2-3, is GAGVSQSPSNKVTEKGKDVELRCDPISGHTALYWYRQSLGQGLEFLIYFQGNSAPDKSGLPSDRFSAERTGGSVSTLTIQRTQQEDSAVYLCASSDSLAGGGTQYFGPGTRLTVL.